This T cell receptor (beta chain) was recorded in a study of blood T cell repertoires in COVID-19. Background on the study: Italy, Spain and the United States were the sources of the convalescent and acute COVID-19 samples. Sources were T cells, B-cell-depleted T cells, or PBMCs; the material itself was cDNA or gDNA.

In the original workflow: The assay estimated nucleated cells by amplifying reference gene primers. TCRdb's table, derived via immunoSEQ multiplex PCR, lists solely in-frame clones and lacks some. The V and J calls and clone size come from that table; D and trimming were worked out from the DNA. The repertoire holds around 15,000 clones, around 88% seen once, with 2.7% in the top ten. Sequencing was done on a sample of peripheral blood. The receptor comes from a human donor in a cohort sampled during active COVID-19.

The chain's CDR3 is CASGSDSYNEQFF. CDR3 nucleotides: TGTGCTAGTGGTTCTGACAGCTACAATGAGCAGTTCTTC. J is TRBJ2-1 and V is TRBV12-5; D might be TRBD1 (5 bases). CDR1 and CDR2 (germline): LGHNT, FRNRAP. This CDR3 region has 13 residues. V was shortened by 4 bases and J by 3 bases, with 7 bases between the two germline ends. Full variable domain (remainder filled in from reference TRBV12-5 and TRBJ2-1): DARVTQTPRHKVTEMGQEVTMRCQPILGHNTVFWYRQTMMQGLELLAYFRNRAPLDDSGMPKDRFSAEMPDATLATLKIQPSEPRDSAVYFCASGSDSYNEQFFGPGTRLTVL.